This T cell receptor beta chain was documented in a study of control samples from healthy donors and cancer patients. CDR3 length: 15 amino acids. J gave up 6 bases and V 4 bases, and 11 bases lay outside the gene matches. Germline-derived CDR1 and CDR2 are SGHRS and YFSETQ. TCRdb's table, derived via immunoSEQ multiplex PCR, lists solely in-frame clones and lacks some. The sample consists of some 100,000 clones, approximately 84% of them appearing once. The sample consisted of blood. The chain has TRBV5-1 and TRBJ2-7, with 9 positions matching TRBD2. This TCR came from a woman aged 45-65 years in good health. The CDR3 is CASSPIGAGGSEQYV. As DNA, the CDR3 is TGCGCCAGCAGCCCAATAGGCGCGGGAGGGAGCGAGCAGTACGTC.